This TCR beta chain was profiled in a study of T cell repertoires in aging, cancer and after chemotherapy. Whole-study context: Over several months to years, re-sampled healthy donor repertoires clearly shared clones. The whole study produced a dataset of millions of TCR reads. Study-level points and caveats: Median generation probability rose over the chemotherapy interval in each cancer cohort, suggesting rebound thymic output.

Rearranged V-D-J TRB sequences were amplified with a mixed TRB-A/B primer pool. TCRdb re-called the multiplex PCR reads through MiXCR, storing one row per CDR3 protein. Here the sample spans about 10,000 distinct CDR3 sequences, less than 45% being singletons. This clonotype qualifies as medium-sized. The antigen remains undetermined. Peripheral blood genomic DNA, not sorted cells or RNA, was the template. V lost 6 bases and J lost 4, with 15 bases in between. The CDR3 has 13 residues. Per germline, CDR1 SQVTM and CDR2 ANQGSEA. This rearrangement joins TRBV29-1 to TRBJ1-2; no reliable D call. The source material was blood. The clonotype originates from a human donor in good health. The CDR3 reads CSVHGGRSYGYTF. Here the CDR3 DNA reads TGCAGCGTCCACGGCGGCCGGAGCTATGGCTACACCTTC.